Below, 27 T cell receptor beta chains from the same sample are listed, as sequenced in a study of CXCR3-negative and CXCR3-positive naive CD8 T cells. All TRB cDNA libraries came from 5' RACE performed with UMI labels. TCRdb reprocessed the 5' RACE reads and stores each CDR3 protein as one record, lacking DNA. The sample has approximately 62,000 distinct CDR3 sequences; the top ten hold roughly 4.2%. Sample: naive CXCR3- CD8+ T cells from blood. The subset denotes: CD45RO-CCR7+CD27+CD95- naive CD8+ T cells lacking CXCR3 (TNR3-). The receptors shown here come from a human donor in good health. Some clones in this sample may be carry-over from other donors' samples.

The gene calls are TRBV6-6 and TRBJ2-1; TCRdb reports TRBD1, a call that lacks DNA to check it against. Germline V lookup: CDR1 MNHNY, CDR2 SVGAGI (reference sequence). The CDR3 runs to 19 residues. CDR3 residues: CASRPDSFSAHLVNNEQFF.

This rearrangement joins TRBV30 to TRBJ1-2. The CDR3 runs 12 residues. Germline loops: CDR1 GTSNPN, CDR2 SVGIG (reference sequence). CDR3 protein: CAWSASPYGYTF.

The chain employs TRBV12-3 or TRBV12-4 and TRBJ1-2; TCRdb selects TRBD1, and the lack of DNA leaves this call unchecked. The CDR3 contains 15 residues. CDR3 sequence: CASSPTGTAGYGYTF.

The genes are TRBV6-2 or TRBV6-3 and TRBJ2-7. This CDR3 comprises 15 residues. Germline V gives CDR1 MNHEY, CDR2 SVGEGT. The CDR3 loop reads CASSPRGTDLFGGYF.

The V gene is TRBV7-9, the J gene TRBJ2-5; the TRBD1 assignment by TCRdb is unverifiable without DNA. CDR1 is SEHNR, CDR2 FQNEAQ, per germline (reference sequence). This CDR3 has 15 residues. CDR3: CASSYRLGEEETQYF.

The CDR3: CASIPRWSEDLSGNTIYF. This chain uses TRBV6-5 with TRBJ1-3. CDR3 size: 18 residues. Germline CDR1 and CDR2: MNHEY and SVGAGI.

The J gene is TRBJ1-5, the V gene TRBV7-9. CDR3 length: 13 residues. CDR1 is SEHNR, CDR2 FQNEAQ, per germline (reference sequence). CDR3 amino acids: CASSPDSNQPQHF.

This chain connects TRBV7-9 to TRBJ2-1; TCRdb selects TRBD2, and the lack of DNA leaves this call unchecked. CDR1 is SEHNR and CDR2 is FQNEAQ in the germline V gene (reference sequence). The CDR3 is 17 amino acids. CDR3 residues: CASSLVVADGAYNEQFF.

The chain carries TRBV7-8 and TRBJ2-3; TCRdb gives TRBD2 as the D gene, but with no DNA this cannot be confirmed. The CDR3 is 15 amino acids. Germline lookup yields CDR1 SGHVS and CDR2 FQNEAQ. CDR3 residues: CASSLVEGSTDTQYF.

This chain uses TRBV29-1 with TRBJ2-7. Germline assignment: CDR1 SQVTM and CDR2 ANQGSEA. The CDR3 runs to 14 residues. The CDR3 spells CSVEVFSSSYEQYF.

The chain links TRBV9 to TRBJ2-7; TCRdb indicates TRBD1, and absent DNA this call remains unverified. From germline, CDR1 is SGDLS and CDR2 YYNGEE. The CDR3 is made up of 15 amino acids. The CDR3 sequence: CASSLGGQGVYEQYF.

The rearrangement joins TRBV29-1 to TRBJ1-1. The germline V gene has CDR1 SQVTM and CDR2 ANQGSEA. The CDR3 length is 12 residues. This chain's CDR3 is CSVGIENTEAFF.

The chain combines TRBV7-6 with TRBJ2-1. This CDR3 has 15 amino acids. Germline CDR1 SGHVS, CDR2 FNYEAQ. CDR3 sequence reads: CASSPSAGAHNEQFF.

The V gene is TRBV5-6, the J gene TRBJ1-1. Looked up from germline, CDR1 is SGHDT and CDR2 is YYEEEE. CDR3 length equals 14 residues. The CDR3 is CASSLLAGRIEAFF.

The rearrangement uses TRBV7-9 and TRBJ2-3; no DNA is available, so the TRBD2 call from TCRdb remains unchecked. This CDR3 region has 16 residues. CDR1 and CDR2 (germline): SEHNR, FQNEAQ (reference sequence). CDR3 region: CASSPGPSGSTDTQYF.

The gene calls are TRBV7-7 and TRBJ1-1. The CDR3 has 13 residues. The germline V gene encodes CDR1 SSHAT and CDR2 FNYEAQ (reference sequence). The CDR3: CASSSGLGTEAFF.

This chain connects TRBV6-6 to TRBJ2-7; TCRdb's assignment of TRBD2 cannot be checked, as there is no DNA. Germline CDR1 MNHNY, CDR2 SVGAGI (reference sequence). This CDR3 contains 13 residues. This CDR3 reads CASSTAGTYEQYF.

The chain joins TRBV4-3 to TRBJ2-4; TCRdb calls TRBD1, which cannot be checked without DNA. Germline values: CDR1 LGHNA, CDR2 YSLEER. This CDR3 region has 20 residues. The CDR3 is CASSQGISRQETLAKNIQYF.

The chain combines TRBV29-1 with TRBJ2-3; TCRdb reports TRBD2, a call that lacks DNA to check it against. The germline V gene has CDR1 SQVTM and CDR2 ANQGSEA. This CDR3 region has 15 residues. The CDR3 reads CSGSLLGYATDTQYF.

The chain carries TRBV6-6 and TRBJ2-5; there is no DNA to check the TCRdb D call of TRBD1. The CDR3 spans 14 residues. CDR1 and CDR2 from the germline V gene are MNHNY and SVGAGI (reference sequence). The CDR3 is CASSIKTGEETQYF.

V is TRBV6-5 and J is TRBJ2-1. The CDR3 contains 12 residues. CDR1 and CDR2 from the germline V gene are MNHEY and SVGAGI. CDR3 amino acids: CASSSLNGVQFF.

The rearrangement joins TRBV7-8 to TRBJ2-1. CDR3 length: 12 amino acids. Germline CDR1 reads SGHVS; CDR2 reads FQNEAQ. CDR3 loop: CASSFSFNEQFF.

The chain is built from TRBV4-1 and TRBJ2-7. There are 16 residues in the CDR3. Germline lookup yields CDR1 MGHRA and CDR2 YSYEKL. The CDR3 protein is CASSPDVERRPQEQYF.

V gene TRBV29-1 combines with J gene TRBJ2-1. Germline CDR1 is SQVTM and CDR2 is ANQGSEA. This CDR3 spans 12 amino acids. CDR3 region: CSVDGVSNEQFF.

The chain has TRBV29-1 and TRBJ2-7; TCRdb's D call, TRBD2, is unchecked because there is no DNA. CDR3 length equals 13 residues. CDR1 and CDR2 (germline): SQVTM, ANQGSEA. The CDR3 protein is CSVVRTATYEQYF.

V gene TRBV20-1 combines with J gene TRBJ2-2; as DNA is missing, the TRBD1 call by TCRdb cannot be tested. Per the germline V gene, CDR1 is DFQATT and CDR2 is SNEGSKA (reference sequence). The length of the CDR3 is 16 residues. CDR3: CSARDQGRGDTGELFF.

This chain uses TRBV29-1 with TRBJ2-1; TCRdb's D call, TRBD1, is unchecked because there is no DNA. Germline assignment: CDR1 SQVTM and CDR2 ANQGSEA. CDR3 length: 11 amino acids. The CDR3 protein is CSPRVRDEQFF.